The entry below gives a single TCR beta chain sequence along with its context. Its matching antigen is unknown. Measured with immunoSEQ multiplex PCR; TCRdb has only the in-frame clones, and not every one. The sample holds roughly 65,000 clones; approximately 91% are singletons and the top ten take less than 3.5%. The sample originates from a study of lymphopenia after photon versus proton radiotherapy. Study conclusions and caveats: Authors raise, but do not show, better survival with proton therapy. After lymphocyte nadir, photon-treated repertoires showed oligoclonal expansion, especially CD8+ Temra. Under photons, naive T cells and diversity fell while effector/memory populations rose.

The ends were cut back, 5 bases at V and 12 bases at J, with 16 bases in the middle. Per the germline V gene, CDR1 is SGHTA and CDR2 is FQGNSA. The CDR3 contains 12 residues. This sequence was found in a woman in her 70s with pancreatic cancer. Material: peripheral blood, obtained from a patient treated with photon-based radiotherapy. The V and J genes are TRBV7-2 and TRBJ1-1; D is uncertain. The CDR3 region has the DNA TGTGCCAGCAGCCAAGCGCTACACCTGCCTTTCTTT. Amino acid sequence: CASSQALHLPFF.